This T cell receptor (beta chain) was retrieved from a study of blood T cell repertoires in COVID-19. Study-level information: Spain, Italy and the United States supplied samples that represented acute and convalescent COVID-19.

The repertoire was sequenced with immunoSEQ multiplex PCR; TCRdb's copy has only in-frame clones and lacks some. The sample has 56,000 or so clones; over 75% are singletons. The CDR3 length is 16 residues. Trimming left V 6 bases short and J 6 bases short, with 21 bases between. Germline V gene sequence: CDR1 MDHEN, CDR2 SYDVKM. The receptor comes from a human donor in a cohort sampled during active COVID-19. The sequencing sample was made of peripheral blood. V gene TRBV28 combines with J gene TRBJ2-1, with D maybe TRBD2 (5 bases). This CDR3 reads CASRSAAAEVPNEQFF. The CDR3 nucleotides are TGTGCCAGCAGGAGTGCAGCGGCGGAGGTTCCCAATGAGCAGTTCTTC.